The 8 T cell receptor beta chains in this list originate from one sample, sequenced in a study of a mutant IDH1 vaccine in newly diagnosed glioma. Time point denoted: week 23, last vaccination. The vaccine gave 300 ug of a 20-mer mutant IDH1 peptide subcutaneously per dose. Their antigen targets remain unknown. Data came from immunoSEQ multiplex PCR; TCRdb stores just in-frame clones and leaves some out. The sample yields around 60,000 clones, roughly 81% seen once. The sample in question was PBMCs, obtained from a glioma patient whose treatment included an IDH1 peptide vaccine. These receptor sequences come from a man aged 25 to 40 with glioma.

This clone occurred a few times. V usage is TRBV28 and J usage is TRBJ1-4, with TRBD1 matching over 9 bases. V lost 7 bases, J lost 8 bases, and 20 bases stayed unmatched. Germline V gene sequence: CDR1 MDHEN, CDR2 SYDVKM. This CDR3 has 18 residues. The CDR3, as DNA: TGTGCCAGCACCTTATATAGGAAAGAGGGGACAGGGCTAGAAAAACTGTTTTTT. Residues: CASTLYRKEGTGLEKLFF.

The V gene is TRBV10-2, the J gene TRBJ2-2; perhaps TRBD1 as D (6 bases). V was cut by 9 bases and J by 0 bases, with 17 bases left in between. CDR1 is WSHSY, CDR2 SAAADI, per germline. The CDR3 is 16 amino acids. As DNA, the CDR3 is TGCGCCAGTATTACCGGACAGAAGGCGAACACCGGGGAGCTGTTTTTT. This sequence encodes CASITGQKANTGELFF.

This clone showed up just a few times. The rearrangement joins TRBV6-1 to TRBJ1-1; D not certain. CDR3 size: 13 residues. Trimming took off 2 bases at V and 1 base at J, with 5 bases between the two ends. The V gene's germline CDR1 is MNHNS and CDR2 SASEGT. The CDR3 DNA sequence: TGTGCCAGCAGTGAATGGTCGAACACTGAAGCTTTCTTT. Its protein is CASSEWSNTEAFF.

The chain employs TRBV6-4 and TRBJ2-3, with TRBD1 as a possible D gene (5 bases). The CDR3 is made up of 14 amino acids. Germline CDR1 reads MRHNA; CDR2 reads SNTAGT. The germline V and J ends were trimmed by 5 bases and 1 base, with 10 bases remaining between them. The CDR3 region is CASSLKGGTDTQYF. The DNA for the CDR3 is TGTGCCAGCAGTTTGAAAGGGGGCACAGATACGCAGTATTTT.

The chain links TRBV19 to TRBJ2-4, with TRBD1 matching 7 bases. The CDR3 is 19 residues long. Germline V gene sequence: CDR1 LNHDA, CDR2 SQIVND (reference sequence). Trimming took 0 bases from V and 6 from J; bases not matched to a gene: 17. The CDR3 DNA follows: TGTGCCAGTAGTATAGACCGCTTCGGATCACAGGGGCCCGGAAACATTCAGTACTTC. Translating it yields CASSIDRFGSQGPGNIQYF.

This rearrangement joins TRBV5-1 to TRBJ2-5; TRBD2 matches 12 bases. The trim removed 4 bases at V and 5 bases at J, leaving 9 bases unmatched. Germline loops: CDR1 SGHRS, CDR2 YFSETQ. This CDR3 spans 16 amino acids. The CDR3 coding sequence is TGCGCCAGCAGCGGATCTAGCGGGGGGGCCGCGGAGACCCAGTACTTC. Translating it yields CASSGSSGGAAETQYF.

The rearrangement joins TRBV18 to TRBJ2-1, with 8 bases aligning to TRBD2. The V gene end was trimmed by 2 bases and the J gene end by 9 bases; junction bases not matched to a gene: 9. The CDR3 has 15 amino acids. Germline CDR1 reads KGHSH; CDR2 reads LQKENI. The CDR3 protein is CASSPTSGGRGEQFF. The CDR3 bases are TGTGCCAGCTCACCAACCTCGGGGGGGCGGGGTGAGCAGTTCTTC.

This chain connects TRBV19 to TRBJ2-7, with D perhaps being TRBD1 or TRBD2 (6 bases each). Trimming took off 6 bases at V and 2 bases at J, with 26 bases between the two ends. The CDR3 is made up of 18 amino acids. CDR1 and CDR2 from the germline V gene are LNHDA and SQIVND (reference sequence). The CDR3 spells CASRNRPGEGGAPYEQYF. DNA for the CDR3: TGTGCCAGTAGGAACCGGCCAGGAGAGGGGGGAGCGCCCTACGAGCAGTACTTC. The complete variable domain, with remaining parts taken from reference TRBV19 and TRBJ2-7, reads DGGITQSPKYLFRKEGQNVTLSCEQNLNHDAMYWYRQDPGQGLRLIYYSQIVNDFQKGDIAEGYSVSREKKESFPLTVTSAQKNPTAFYLCASRNRPGEGGAPYEQYFGPGTRLTVT.